This T cell receptor beta chain was captured by sequencing in a study of PD-L1 blockade in urothelial cancer. Study background: Patients had undergone 0 to 3 prior chemotherapy regimens. Analyzed time points were 3 weeks (second dose) and 6 weeks after therapy began. Counts from blood samples showed a median of 141,255 T cells.

Indicated time point: peripheral blood 6 weeks after treatment start. Patients in the study were battling locally advanced or metastatic urothelial carcinoma. The CDR3 runs 15 residues. Germline CDR1 is SGHTA and CDR2 is FQGNSA. Trimming at V came to 1 base and at J to 5 bases, leaving 3 bases not matched to a gene. Measured with immunoSEQ multiplex PCR; TCRdb has only the in-frame clones, and not every one. The sample includes roughly 45,000 clones, roughly four fifths of them seen just once. V usage is TRBV7-2 and J usage is TRBJ1-1; 11 positions agree with TRBD1. Sequenced here: PBMCs, sampled around atezolizumab (anti-PD-L1) treatment. The receptor was isolated from a man in his 60s with urothelial cancer. CDR3 DNA sequence: TGTGCCAGCAGCTTAGGAGGGACAGGGGGAACTGAAGCTTTCTTT. Translation: CASSLGGTGGTEAFF.